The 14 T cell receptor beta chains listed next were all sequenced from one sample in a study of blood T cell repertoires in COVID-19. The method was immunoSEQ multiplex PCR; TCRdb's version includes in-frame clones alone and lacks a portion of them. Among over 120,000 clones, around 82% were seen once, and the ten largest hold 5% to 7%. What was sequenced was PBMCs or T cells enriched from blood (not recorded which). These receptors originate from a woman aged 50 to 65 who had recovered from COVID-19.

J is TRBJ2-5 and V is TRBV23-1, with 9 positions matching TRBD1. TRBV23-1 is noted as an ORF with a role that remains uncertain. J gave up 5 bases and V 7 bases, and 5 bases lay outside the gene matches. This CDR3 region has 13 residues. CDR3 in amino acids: CASNLTGGETQYF. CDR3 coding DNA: TGCGCCAGCAATCTGACAGGGGGGGAGACCCAGTACTTC.

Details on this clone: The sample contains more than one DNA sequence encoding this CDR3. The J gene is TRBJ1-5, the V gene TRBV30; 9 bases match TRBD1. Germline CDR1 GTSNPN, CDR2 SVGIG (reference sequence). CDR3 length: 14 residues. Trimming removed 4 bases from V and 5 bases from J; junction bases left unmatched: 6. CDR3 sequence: CAWNRGLGDQPQHF. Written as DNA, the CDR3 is TGTGCCTGGAACAGGGGGCTCGGAGATCAGCCCCAGCATTTT.

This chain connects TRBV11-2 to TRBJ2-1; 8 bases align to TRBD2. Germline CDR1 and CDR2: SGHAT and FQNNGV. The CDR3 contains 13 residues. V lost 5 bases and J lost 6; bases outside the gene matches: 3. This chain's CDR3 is CASSIGLANEQFF. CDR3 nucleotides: TGTGCCAGCAGCATCGGACTAGCCAATGAGCAGTTCTTC.

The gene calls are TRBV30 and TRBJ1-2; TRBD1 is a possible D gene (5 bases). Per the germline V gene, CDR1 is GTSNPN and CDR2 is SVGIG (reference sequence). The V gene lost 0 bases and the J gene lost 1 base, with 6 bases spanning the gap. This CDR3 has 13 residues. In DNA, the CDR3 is TGTGCCTGGAGTGTAGACAGTAACTATGGCTACACCTTC. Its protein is CAWSVDSNYGYTF. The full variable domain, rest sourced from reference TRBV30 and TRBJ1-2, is SQTIHQWPATLVQPVGSPLSLECTVEGTSNPNLYWYRQAAGRGLQLLFYSVGIGQISSEVPQNLSASRPQDRQFILSSKKLLLSDSGFYLCAWSVDSNYGYTFGSGTRLTVV.

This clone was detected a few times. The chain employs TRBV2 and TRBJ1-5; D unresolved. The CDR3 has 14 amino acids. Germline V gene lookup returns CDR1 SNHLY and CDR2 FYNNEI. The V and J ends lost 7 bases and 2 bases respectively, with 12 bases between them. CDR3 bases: TGTGCCAGCACGGGGTACCAACGCAATCAGCCCCAGCATTTT. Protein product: CASTGYQRNQPQHF.

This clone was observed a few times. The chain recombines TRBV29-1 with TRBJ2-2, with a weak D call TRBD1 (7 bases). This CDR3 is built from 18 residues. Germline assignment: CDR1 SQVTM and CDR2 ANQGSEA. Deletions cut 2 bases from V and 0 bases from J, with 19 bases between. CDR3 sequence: CSVEPAHGGTANTGELFF. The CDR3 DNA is TGCAGCGTTGAACCCGCACACGGCGGGACAGCGAACACCGGGGAGCTGTTTTTT.

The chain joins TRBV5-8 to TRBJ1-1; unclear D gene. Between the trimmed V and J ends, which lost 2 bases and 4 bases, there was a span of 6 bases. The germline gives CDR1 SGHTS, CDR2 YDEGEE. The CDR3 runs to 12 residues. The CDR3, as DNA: TGTGCCAGCAGCTTTTCTGTCACTGAAGCTTTCTTT. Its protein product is CASSFSVTEAFF.

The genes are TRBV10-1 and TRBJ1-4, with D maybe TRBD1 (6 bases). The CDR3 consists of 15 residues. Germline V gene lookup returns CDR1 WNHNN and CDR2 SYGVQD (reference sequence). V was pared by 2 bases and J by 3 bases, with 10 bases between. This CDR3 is CASSENQGPNEKLFF. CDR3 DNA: TGCGCCAGCAGTGAGAACCAGGGGCCTAATGAAAAACTGTTTTTT.

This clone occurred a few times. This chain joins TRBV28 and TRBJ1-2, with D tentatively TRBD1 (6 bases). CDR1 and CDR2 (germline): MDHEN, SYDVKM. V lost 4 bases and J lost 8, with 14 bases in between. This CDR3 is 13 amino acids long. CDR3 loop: CASSSPTGRGYTF. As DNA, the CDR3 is TGTGCCAGCAGTTCCCCGACAGGACGGGGCTACACCTTC.

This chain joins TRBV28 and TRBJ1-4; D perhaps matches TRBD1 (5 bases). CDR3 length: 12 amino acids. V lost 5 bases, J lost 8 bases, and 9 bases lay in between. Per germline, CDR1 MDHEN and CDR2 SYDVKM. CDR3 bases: TGTGCCAGCAGTCGACAGTTCGAAAAACTGTTTTTT. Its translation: CASSRQFEKLFF.

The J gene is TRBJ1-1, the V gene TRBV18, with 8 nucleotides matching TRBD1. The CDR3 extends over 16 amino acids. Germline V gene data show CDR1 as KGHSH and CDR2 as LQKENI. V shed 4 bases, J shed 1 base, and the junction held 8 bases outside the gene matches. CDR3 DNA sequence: TGTGCCAGCTCACTATCGACAGGGGCGGGGAACACTGAAGCTTTCTTT. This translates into CASSLSTGAGNTEAFF. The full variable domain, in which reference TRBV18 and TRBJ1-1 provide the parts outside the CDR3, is NAGVMQNPRHLVRRRGQEARLRCSPMKGHSHVYWYRQLPEEGLKFMVYLQKENIIDESGMPKERFSAEFPKEGPSILRIQQVVRGDSAAYFCASSLSTGAGNTEAFFGQGTRLTVV.

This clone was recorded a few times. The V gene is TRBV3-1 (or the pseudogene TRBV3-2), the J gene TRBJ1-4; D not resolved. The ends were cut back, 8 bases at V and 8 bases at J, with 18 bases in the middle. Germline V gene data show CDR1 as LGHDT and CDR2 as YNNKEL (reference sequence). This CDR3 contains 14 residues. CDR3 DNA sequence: TGTGCCAGCGCCCGAGGTCGGGGAAGGGAAAAACTGTTTTTT. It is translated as CASARGRGREKLFF.

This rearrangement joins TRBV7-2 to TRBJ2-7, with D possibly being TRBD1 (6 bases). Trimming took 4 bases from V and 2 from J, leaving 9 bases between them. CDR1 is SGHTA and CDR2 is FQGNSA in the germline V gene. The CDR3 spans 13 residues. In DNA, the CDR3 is TGTGCCAGCAGCTACCGGGACACCTACGAGCAGTACTTC. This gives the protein CASSYRDTYEQYF.

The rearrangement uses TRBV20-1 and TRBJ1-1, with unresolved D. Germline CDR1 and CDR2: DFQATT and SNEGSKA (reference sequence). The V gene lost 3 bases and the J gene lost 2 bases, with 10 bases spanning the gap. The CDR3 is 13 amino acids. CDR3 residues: CSASRQANTEAFF. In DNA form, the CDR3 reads TGCAGTGCTAGTAGGCAGGCTAACACTGAAGCTTTCTTT.